Listed here are 8 T cell receptor beta chains from one sample, sequenced in a study of T cell repertoires in cytomegalovirus infection. TCRdb itself ran the reads through MiXCR, one entry per CDR3 protein. The sample has about 110,000 distinct CDR3 sequences; around 28% are singletons. These receptors' antigens are unknown. The sample here was CD8+ T cells from cultured PBMCs, taken from culture after CMV antigen stimulation. The receptors stem from a human donor in good health (CMV status not recorded). Some clones in this sample may be carry-over from other donors' samples.

This clonotype showed up just a few times. The chain is built from TRBV7-2 and TRBJ1-5; D not certain. The CDR3 totals 12 residues. V lost 5 bases to trimming and J lost 7 bases, with 9 bases between them. CDR1 and CDR2 (germline): SGHTA, FQGNSA. The DNA for the CDR3 is TGTGCCAGCAGCGGCAACTGGCAGCCCCAGCATTTT. Its protein is CASSGNWQPQHF.

Of note for this clonotype: Given a much more abundant clone one base away, this may be a read error. The CDR3 reads CASSPSGSYNEQFF. The CDR3 DNA is TGTGCCAGCAGCCCCTCGGGCTCCTACAATGAGCAGTTCTTC. The chain joins TRBV9 to TRBJ2-1; D not resolved. The CDR3 consists of 14 residues. Per the germline V gene, CDR1 is SGDLS and CDR2 is YYNGEE. The V and J ends lost 4 bases and 0 bases respectively, with 8 bases between them.

This chain uses TRBV2 with TRBJ1-2, with D unresolved. Germline lookup yields CDR1 SNHLY and CDR2 FYNNEI. The CDR3 is 15 amino acids. The ends were cut back, 1 base at V and 0 bases at J, with 9 bases in the middle. The CDR3 reads CASSEGAAANYGYTF. DNA for the CDR3: TGTGCCAGCAGTGAAGGGGCGGCAGCTAACTATGGCTACACCTTC.

This clonotype was seen a single time. A read error may account for a junction end that differs from germline. The chain couples TRBV7-9 to TRBJ2-7, with D perhaps TRBD2 (6 bases). The CDR3 spans 15 residues. The V gene's germline CDR1 is SEHNR and CDR2 FQNEAQ (reference sequence). The chain's CDR3 is CVSSAGTRAYDEQYF. The CDR3 nucleotides read TGTGTCAGCAGCGCCGGGACTCGTGCGTATGACGAGCAGTACTTC.

There are a few counts of this clonotype. The CDR3 reads CSARISYEQYF. DNA for the CDR3: TGCAGTGCCAGAATCTCCTACGAGCAGTACTTC. This sequence joins TRBV20-1 and TRBJ2-7; D gene ambiguous. Trimming pared 6 bases from V and 0 bases from J, leaving 6 bases between. The CDR3 loop spans 11 amino acids. Looked up from germline, CDR1 is DFQATT and CDR2 is SNEGSKA (reference sequence).

CDR3 nucleotide sequence: TGTGCCAGCAGCCCCCCCACGGGGGCCGTCGAGCAGTTCTTC. Translation gives CASSPPTGAVEQFF. This chain uses TRBV5-8 with TRBJ2-1; D tentatively reads TRBD1 or TRBD2 (6 bases each). In germline, CDR1 is SGHTS, CDR2 YDEGEE. Deletions cut 4 bases from V and 10 bases from J, with 18 bases between. The CDR3 spans 14 residues. Complete variable domain (other parts from reference TRBV5-8 and TRBJ2-1): EAGVTQSPTHLIKTRGQQATLRCSPISGHTSVYWYQQALGLGLQFLLWYDEGEERNRGNFPPRFSGRQFPNYSSELNVNALELEDSALYLCASSPPTGAVEQFFGPGTRLTVL.

This clonotype showed up many times. This sequence joins TRBV7-3 and TRBJ1-2, with TRBD1 as a possible D gene (6 bases). Trimming left V 5 bases short and J 0 bases short, with 13 bases between. Germline loops: CDR1 SGHTA, CDR2 FQGTGA. The length of the CDR3 is 15 residues. The CDR3 is CASSQRGIANYGYTF. CDR3 DNA: TGTGCCAGCAGCCAAAGGGGGATAGCTAACTATGGCTACACCTTC.

This clonotype was found many times. V gene TRBV7-8 combines with J gene TRBJ2-1, with TRBD2 matching 8 bases. The CDR3 is 18 residues long. CDR1 SGHVS and CDR2 FQNEAQ come from the germline V gene. Losses at the gene ends were 5 bases for V and 4 bases for J; bases not matched to a gene: 16. The CDR3 sequence is CASSLIDGGLGYYNEQFF. Written as DNA, the CDR3 is TGTGCCAGCAGCCTAATAGATGGGGGACTAGGATATTACAATGAGCAGTTCTTC. Combining the CDR3 with reference TRBV7-8 and TRBJ2-1 gives the whole variable domain GAGVSQSPRYKVAKRGQDVALRCDPISGHVSLFWYQQALGQGPEFLTYFQNEAQLDKSGLPSDRFFAERPEGSVSTLKIQRTQQEDSAVYLCASSLIDGGLGYYNEQFFGPGTRLTVL.